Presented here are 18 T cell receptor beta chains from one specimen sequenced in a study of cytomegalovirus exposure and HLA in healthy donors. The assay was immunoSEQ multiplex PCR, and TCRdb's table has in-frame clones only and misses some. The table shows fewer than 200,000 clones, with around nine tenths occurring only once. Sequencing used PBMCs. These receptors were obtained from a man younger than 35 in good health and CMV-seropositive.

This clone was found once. The CDR3 nucleotides read TGCGCCAGCAGCGACTTACAGGGGGCGAATGAGCAGTTCTTC. Amino acids: CASSDLQGANEQFF. The chain links TRBV5-1 to TRBJ2-1; the match to TRBD1 covers 9 bases. CDR3 length: 14 amino acids. V was clipped by 4 bases and J by 7 bases; unmatched bases: 6. From germline, CDR1 is SGHRS and CDR2 YFSETQ.

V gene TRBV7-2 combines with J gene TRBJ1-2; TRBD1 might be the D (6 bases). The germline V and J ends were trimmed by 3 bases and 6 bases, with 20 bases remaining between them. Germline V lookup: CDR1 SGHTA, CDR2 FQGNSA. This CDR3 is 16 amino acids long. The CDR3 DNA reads TGTGCCAGCAGCTTTCCCGGGACATCGGTCTGGAATGGCTACACCTTC. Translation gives CASSFPGTSVWNGYTF.

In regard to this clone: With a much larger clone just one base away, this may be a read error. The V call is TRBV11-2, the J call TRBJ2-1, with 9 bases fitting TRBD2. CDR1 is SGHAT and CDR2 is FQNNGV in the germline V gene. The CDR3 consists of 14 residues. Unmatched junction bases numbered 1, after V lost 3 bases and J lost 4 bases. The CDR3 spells CASSFAGGYNEQFF. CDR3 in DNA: TGTGCCAGCAGCTTCGCGGGGGGGTACAATGAGCAGTTCTTC.

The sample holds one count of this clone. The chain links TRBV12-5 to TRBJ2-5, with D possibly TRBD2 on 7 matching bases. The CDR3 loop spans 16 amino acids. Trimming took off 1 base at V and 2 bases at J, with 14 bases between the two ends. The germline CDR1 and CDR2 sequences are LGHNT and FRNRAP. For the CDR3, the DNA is TGTGCTAGTGGTTTGGCGGGGGGCCCAGATCAAGAGACCCAGTACTTC. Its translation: CASGLAGGPDQETQYF.

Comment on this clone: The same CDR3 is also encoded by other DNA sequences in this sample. In DNA form, the CDR3 reads TGCAGTGCTGCGAACTATGGCTACACCTTC. Its protein product is CSAANYGYTF. The chain carries TRBV20-1 and TRBJ1-2; D uncertain. Germline V gene sequence: CDR1 DFQATT, CDR2 SNEGSKA (reference sequence). The CDR3 is made up of 10 amino acids. Trimming took 5 bases from V and 2 from J, leaving 3 bases between them.

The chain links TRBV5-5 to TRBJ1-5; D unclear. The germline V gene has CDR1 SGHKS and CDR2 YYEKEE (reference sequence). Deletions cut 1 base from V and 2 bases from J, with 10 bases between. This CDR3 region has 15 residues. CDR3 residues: CASSLTGFGNQPQHF. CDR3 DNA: TGTGCCAGCAGCTTGACGGGGTTCGGCAATCAGCCCCAGCATTTT.

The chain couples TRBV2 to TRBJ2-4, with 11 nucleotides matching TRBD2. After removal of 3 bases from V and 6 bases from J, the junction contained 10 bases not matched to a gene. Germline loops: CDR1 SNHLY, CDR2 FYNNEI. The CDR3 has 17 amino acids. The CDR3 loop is CASSDSASGGNRNIQYF. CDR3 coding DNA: TGTGCCAGCAGTGATTCGGCTAGCGGGGGGAATCGAAACATTCAGTACTTC.

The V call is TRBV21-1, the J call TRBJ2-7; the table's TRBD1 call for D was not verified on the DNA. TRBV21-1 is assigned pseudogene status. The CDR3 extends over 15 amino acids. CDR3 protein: CASSRGQARIHEQYF. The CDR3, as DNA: TGTGCCAGCAGCAGGGGACAGGCTAGAATCCACGAGCAGTACTTC.

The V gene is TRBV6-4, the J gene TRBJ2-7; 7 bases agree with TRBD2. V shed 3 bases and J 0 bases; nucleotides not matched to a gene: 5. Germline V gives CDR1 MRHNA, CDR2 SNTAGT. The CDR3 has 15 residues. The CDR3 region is CASSEGTGGSYEQYF. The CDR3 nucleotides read TGTGCCAGCAGTGAAGGTACGGGGGGCTCCTACGAGCAGTACTTC.

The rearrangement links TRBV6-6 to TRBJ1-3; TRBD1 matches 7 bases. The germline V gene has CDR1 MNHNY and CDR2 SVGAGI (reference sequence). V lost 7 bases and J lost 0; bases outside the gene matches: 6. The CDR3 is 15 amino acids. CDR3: CASIGTARSGNTIYF. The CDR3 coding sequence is TGTGCCAGCATCGGGACAGCCCGCTCTGGAAACACCATATATTTT.

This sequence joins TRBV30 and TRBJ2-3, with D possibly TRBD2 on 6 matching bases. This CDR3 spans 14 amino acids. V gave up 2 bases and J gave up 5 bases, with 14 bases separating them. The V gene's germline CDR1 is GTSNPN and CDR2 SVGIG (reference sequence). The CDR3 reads CAWSMWGVEDTQYF. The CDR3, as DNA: TGTGCCTGGAGTATGTGGGGGGTCGAAGATACGCAGTATTTT.

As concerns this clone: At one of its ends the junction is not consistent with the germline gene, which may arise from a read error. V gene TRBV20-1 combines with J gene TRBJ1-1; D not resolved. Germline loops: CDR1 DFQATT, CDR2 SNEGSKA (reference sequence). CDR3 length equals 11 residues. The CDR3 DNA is TGCAGTGCTAGCAGGCGGGCTGAGGCTTTCTTT. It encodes CSASRRAEAFF.

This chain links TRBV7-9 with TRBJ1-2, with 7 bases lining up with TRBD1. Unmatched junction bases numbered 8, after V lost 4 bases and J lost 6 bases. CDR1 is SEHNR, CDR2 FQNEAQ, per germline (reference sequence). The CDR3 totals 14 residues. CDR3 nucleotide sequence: TGTGCCAGCAGCTACAAGACAGGGTTAGATGGCTACACCTTC. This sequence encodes CASSYKTGLDGYTF.

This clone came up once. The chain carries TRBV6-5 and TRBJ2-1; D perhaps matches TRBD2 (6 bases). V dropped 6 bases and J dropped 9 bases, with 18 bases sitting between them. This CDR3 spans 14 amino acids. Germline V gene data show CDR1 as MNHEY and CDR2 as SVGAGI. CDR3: CASSPGVGVVEQFF. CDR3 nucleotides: TGTGCCAGCAGCCCGGGGGTGGGAGTTGTTGAGCAGTTCTTC.

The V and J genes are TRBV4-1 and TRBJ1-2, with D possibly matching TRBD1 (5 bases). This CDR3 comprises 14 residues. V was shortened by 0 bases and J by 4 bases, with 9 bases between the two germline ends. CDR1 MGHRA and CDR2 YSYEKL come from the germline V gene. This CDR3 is CASSQDARVYGYTF. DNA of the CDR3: TGCGCCAGCAGCCAAGATGCCAGGGTCTATGGCTACACCTTC.

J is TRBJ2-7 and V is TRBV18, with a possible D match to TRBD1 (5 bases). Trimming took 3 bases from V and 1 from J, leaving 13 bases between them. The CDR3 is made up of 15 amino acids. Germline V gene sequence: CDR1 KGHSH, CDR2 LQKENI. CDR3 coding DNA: TGTGCCAGCTCACCCAGTGCCCAGGGATCCTACGAGCAGTACTTC. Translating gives CASSPSAQGSYEQYF.

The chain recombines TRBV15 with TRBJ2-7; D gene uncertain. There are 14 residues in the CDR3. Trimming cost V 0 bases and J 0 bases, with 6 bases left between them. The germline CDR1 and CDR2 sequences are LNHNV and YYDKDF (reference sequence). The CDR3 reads CATSREQLSYEQYF. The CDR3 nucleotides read TGTGCCACCAGCAGAGAACAGCTCTCCTACGAGCAGTACTTC.

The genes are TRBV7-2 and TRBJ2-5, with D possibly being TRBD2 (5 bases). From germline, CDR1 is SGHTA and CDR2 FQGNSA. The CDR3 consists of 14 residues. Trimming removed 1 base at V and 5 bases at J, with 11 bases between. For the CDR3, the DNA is TGTGCCAGCAGCTTAGTCGGACTGCAGGAGACCCAGTACTTC. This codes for CASSLVGLQETQYF.